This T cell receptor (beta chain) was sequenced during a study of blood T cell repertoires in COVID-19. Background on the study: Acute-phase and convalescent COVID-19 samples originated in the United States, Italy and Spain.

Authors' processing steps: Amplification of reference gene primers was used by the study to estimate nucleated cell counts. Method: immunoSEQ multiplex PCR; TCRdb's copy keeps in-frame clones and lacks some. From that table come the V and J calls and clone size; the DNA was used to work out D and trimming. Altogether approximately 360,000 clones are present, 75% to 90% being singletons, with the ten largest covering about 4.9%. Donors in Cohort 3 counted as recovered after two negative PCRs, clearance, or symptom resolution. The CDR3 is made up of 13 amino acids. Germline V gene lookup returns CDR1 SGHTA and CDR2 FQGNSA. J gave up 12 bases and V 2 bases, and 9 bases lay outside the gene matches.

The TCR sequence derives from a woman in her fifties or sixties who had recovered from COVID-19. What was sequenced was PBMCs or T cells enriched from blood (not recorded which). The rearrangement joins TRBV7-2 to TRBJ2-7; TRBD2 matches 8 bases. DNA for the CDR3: TGTGCCAGCAGCTTACCGGCGGGGGGTAGTTGGTACTTC. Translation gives CASSLPAGGSWYF.